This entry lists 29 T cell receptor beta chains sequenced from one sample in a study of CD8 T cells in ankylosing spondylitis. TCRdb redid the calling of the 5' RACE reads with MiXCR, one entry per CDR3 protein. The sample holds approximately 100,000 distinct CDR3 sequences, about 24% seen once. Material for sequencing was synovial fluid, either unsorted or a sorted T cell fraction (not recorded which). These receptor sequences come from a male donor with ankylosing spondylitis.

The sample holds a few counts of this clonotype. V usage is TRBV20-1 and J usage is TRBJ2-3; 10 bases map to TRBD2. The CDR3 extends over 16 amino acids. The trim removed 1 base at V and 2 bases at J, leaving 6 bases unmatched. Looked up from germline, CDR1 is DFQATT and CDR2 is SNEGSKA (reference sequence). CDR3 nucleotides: TGCAGTGCTAGAGCCATACTAGCGGGGCCCACAGATACGCAGTATTTT. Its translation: CSARAILAGPTDTQYF.

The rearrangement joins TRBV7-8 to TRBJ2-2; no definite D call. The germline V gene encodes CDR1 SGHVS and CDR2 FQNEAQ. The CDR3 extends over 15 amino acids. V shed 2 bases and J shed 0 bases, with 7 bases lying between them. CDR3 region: CASSLYPANTGELFF. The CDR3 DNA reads TGTGCCAGCAGCTTATATCCCGCGAACACCGGGGAGCTGTTTTTT.

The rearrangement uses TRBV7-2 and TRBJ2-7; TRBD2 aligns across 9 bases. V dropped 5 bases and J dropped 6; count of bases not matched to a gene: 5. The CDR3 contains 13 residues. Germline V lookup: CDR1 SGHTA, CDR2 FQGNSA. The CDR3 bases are TGTGCCAGCAGCGTGGGACTAGCTAGCGAGCAGTACTTC. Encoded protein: CASSVGLASEQYF.

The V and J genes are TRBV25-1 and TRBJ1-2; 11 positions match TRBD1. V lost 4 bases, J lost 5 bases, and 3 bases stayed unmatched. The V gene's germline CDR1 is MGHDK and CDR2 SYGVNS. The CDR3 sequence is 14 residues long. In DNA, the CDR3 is TGTGCCAGCAGTGCGGGACAGGGGGTGTATGGCTACACCTTC. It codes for CASSAGQGVYGYTF.

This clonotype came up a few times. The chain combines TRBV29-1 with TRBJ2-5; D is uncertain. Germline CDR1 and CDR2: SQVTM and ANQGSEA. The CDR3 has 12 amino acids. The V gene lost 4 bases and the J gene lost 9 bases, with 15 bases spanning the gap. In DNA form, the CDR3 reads TGCAGCGTTGGGCCGGACCGTGAGGCCCAGTACTTC. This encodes CSVGPDREAQYF.

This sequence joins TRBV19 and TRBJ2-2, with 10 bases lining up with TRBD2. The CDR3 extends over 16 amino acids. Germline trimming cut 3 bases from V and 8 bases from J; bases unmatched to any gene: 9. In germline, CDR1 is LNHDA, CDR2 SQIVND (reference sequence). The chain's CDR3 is CASSMWASGRAGELFF. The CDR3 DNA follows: TGTGCCAGTAGTATGTGGGCTAGCGGGAGAGCAGGGGAGCTGTTTTTT.

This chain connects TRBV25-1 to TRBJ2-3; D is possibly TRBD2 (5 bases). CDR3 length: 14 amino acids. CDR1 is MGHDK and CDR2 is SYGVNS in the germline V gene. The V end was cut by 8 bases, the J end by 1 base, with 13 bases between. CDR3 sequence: CASRYDYGTDTQYF. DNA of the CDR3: TGTGCCAGCCGTTACGACTACGGCACAGATACGCAGTATTTT.

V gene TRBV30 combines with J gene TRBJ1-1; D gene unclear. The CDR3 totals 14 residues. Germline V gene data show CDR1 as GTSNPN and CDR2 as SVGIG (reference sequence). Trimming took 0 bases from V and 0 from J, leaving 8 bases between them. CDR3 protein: CAWSVADMNTEAFF. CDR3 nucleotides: TGTGCCTGGAGTGTGGCAGACATGAACACTGAAGCTTTCTTT.

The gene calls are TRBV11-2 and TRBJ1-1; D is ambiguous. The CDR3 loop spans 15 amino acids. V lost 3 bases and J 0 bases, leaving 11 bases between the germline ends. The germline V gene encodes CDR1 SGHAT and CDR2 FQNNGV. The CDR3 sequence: CASSLRLQMNTEAFF. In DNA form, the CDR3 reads TGTGCCAGCAGCTTGCGTCTACAGATGAACACTGAAGCTTTCTTT. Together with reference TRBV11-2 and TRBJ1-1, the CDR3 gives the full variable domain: EAGVAQSPRYKIIEKRQSVAFWCNPISGHATLYWYQQILGQGPKLLIQFQNNGVVDDSQLPKDRFSAERLKGVDSTLKIQPAKLEDSAVYLCASSLRLQMNTEAFFGQGTRLTVV.

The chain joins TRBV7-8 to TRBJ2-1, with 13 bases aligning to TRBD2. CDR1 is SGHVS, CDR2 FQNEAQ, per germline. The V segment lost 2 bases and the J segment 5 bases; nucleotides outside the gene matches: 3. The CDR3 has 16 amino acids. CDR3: CASSLKGLAGHNEQFF. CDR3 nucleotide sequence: TGTGCCAGCAGCTTAAAGGGACTAGCGGGACACAATGAGCAGTTCTTC.

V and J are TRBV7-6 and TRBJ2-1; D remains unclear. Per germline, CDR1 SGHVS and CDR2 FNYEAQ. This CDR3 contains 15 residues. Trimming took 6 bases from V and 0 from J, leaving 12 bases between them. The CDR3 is CASRKSGPSYNEQFF. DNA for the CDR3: TGTGCCAGCAGAAAGTCGGGCCCCTCCTACAATGAGCAGTTCTTC.

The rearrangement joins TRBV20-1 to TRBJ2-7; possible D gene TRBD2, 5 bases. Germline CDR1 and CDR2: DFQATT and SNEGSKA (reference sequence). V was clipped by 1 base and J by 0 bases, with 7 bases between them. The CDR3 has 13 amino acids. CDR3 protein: CSARAGSSYEQYV. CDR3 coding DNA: TGCAGTGCTAGAGCGGGGAGCTCCTACGAGCAGTACGTC.

CDR3 nucleotides: TGTGCCAGCAGTCAAACAGGGGGGAGGGCTGGGGCCAACGTCCTGACTTTC. As protein: CASSQTGGRAGANVLTF. J is TRBJ2-6 and V is TRBV27; possibly TRBD1 for D (8 bases). CDR1 is MNHEY and CDR2 is SMNVEV in the germline V gene (reference sequence). Trimming left V 5 bases short and J 2 bases short, with 16 bases between. The CDR3 spans 17 residues.

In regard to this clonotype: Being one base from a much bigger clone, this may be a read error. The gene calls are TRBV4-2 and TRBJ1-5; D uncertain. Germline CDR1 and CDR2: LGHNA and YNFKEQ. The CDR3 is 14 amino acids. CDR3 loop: CASGQDSIGQPQHF. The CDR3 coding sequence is TGTGCCAGCGGCCAAGATTCCATTGGGCAGCCCCAGCATTTT.

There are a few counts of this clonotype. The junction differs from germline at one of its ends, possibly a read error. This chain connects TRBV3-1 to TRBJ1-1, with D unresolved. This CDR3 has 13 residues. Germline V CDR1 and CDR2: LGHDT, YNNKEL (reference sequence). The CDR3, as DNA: TGTGCCAGCACCCAAACACTCAACACTGAAGCTTTCTTT. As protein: CASTQTLNTEAFF.

The chain's CDR3 is CASSYLPGGGQYF. DNA for the CDR3: TGTGCCAGCAGTTATTTGCCCGGTGGGGGGCAGTACTTC. The chain uses TRBV12-3 or TRBV12-4 and TRBJ2-7; either TRBD1 or TRBD2 may supply D (5 bases each). V shed 4 bases and J shed 9 bases, with 16 bases lying between them. CDR3 length: 13 residues.

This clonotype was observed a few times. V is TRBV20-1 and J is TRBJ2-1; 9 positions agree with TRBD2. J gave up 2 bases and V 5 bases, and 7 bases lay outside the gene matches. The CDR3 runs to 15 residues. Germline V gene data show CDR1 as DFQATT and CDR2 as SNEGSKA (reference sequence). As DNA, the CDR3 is TGCAGTGCTCGAGGCGGGAGGGGAACCTACAATGAGCAGTTCTTC. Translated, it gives CSARGGRGTYNEQFF.

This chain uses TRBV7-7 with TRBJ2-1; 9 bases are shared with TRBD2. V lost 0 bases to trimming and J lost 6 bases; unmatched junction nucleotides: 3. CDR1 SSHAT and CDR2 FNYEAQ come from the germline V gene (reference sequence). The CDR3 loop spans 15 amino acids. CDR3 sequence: CASSLAAGGINEQFF. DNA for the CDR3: TGTGCCAGCAGCTTAGCAGCGGGAGGTATCAATGAGCAGTTCTTC.

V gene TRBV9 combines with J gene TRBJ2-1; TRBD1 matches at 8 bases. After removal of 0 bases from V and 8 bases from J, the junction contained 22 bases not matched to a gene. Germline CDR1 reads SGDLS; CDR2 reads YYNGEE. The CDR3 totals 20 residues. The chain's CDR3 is CASSVGPGTGYPSRLDEQFF. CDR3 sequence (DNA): TGTGCCAGCAGCGTAGGTCCCGGGACAGGATATCCCTCTCGTCTCGATGAGCAGTTCTTC.

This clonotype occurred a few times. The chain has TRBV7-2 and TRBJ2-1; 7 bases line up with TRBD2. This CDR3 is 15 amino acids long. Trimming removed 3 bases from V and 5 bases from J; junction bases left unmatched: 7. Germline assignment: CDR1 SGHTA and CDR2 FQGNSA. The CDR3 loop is CASSLSLAEDNEQFF. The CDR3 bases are TGTGCCAGCAGCTTGAGCCTAGCGGAAGACAATGAGCAGTTCTTC.

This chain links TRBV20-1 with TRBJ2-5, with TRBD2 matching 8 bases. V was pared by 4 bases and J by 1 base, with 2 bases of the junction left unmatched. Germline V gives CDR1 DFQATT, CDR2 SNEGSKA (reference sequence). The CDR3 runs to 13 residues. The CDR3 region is CSANREGQETQYF. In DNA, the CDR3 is TGCAGTGCTAACCGGGAGGGCCAAGAGACCCAGTACTTC.

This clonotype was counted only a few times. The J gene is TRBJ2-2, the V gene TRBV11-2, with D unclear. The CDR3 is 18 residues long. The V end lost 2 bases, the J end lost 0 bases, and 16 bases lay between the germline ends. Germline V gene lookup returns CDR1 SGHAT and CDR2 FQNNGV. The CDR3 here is CASSLRPASIANTGELFF. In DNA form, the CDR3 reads TGTGCCAGCAGCTTAAGGCCAGCTAGTATCGCGAACACCGGGGAGCTGTTTTTT.

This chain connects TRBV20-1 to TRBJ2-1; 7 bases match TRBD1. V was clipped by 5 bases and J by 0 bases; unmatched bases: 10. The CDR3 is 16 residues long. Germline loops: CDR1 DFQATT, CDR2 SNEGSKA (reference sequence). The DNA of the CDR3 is TGCAGTGCTTATAACGACAGGGCGAGCTCCTACAATGAGCAGTTCTTC. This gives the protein CSAYNDRASSYNEQFF.

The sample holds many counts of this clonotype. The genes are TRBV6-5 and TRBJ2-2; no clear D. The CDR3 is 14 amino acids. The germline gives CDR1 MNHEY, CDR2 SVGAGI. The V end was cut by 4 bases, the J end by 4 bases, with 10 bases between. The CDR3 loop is CASSSHTGTGELFF. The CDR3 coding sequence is TGTGCCAGCAGTTCCCATACGGGCACCGGGGAGCTGTTTTTT.

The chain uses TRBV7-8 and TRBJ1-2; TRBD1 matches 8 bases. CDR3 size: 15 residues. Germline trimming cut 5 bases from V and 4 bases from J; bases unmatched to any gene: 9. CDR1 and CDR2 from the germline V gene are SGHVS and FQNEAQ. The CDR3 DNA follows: TGTGCCAGCAGCACAGCTGGACAGGGAATCTATGGCTACACCTTC. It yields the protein CASSTAGQGIYGYTF.

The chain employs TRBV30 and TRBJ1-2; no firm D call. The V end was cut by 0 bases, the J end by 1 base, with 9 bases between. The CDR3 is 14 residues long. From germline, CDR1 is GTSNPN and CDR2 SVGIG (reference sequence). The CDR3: CAWSVAGFNYGYTF. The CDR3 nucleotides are TGTGCCTGGAGTGTAGCAGGCTTTAACTATGGCTACACCTTC.

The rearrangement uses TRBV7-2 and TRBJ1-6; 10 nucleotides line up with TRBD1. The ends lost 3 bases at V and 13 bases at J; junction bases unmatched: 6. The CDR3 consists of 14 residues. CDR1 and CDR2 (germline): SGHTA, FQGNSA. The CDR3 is CASSLGQGNGPLHF. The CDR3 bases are TGTGCCAGCAGCTTGGGACAGGGGAACGGGCCCCTCCACTTT.

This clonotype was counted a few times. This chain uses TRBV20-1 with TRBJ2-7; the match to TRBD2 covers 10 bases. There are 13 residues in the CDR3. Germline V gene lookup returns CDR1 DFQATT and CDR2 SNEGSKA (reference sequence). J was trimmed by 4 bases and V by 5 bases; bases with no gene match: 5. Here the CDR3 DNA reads TGCAGTGCTCCACCTAGCGGGAGATACGAGCAGTACTTC. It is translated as CSAPPSGRYEQYF.

In DNA form, the CDR3 reads TGCGCCAGCGCCGACAGCCTCCACTACGAGCAGTACTTC. Amino acids: CASADSLHYEQYF. The J gene is TRBJ2-7, the V gene TRBV5-1; tentatively, D is TRBD1 (5 bases). Germline assignment: CDR1 SGHRS and CDR2 YFSETQ. The CDR3 is 13 amino acids. The V end lost 7 bases, the J end lost 3 bases, and 14 bases lay between the germline ends.